These 20 T cell receptor beta chains originate from one sample sequenced in a study of CD8+ T cells in alopecia areata. Investigators isolated RNA and reverse transcribed it into cDNA to act as the sequencing template. Sequencing was performed with immunoSEQ multiplex PCR; in TCRdb, only in-frame clones are kept and a portion is missing. This sample has about 120,000 clones, with around 49% found just once. Sequencing was performed on CD8+ T cells sorted from blood, taken at week 0. The receptors shown here come from a human donor with alopecia areata.

The rearrangement uses TRBV29-1 and TRBJ2-2; maybe TRBD1 (6 bases). CDR1 is SQVTM and CDR2 is ANQGSEA in the germline V gene. Trimming took 4 bases from V and 0 from J, leaving 15 bases between them. The CDR3 is 16 amino acids. The CDR3 sequence: CSVAGTTASNTGELFF. The DNA of the CDR3 is TGCAGCGTTGCAGGGACAACCGCTTCGAACACCGGGGAGCTGTTTTTT.

This clone was counted a few times. This chain joins TRBV27 and TRBJ2-5; D uncertain. This CDR3 comprises 16 residues. Germline assignment: CDR1 MNHEY and CDR2 SMNVEV (reference sequence). Trimming took off 3 bases at V and 5 bases at J, with 19 bases between the two ends. DNA of the CDR3: TGTGCCAGCAGTTTCTCGTCTAGTCCCCGTCAGGAGACCCAGTACTTC. It encodes CASSFSSSPRQETQYF.

V gene TRBV25-1 combines with J gene TRBJ2-3; 9 bases align to TRBD1. Germline CDR1 and CDR2: MGHDK and SYGVNS. The length of the CDR3 is 15 residues. V was clipped by 5 bases and J by 2 bases; unmatched bases: 5. The CDR3 reads CASSPRDRATDTQYF. In DNA, the CDR3 is TGTGCCAGCAGTCCCCGGGACAGGGCCACAGATACGCAGTATTTT.

The chain uses TRBV10-2 and TRBJ2-7; the D is unclear. CDR3 size: 14 residues. CDR1 WSHSY and CDR2 SAAADI come from the germline V gene. Between the trimmed V and J ends, which lost 3 bases and 0 bases, there was a span of 9 bases. CDR3 DNA sequence: TGCGCCAGCAGTGAATCTTACCTCTCCTACGAGCAGTACTTC. Translating it yields CASSESYLSYEQYF.

This rearrangement joins TRBV4-2 to TRBJ2-5, with TRBD2 matching 8 bases. The CDR3 covers 15 residues. In germline, CDR1 is LGHNA, CDR2 YNFKEQ. Trimming removed 1 base from V and 7 bases from J; junction bases left unmatched: 8. The CDR3 reads CASSQGPGGEWTQYF. The CDR3 DNA reads as TGTGCCAGCAGCCAAGGACCGGGAGGGGAATGGACCCAGTACTTC.

V usage is TRBV4-2 and J usage is TRBJ2-2; TRBD2 matches at 10 bases. From germline, CDR1 is LGHNA and CDR2 YNFKEQ. This CDR3 has 19 residues. The trim removed 1 base at V and 1 base at J, leaving 9 bases unmatched. The CDR3 region is CASSQGEASGRLNTGELFF. For the CDR3, the DNA is TGTGCCAGCAGCCAAGGAGAGGCTAGCGGGAGACTGAACACCGGGGAGCTGTTTTTT.

This clone was observed a handful of times. J is TRBJ2-3 and V is TRBV4-1, with 9 nucleotides matching TRBD2. Germline V gene sequence: CDR1 MGHRA, CDR2 YSYEKL. The CDR3 is 15 amino acids. Losses at the gene ends were 3 bases for V and 4 bases for J; bases not matched to a gene: 5. In nucleotides, the CDR3 is TGCGCCAGCAGCCAGAGTCTAGCGGGGCCAGATACGCAGTATTTT. Translating gives CASSQSLAGPDTQYF.

This clone was observed a handful of times. This chain joins TRBV5-4 and TRBJ2-3; D uncertain. Germline V gene lookup returns CDR1 SGHNT and CDR2 YYREEE (reference sequence). Trimming took 4 bases from V and 5 from J, leaving 5 bases between them. The length of the CDR3 is 11 residues. CDR3 sequence reads: CASSHGDTQYF. For the CDR3, the DNA is TGTGCCAGCAGCCATGGAGATACGCAGTATTTT. Full variable domain (outside the CDR3, taken from reference TRBV5-4 and TRBJ2-3): ETGVTQSPTHLIKTRGQQVTLRCSSQSGHNTVSWYQQALGQGPQFIFQYYREEENGRGNFPPRFSGLQFPNYSSELNVNALELDDSALYLCASSHGDTQYFGPGTRLTVL.

This clone was counted between two and nine times. This sequence joins TRBV5-1 and TRBJ2-1, with a weak D call TRBD2 (7 bases). V was shortened by 6 bases and J by 0 bases, with 22 bases between the two germline ends. The V gene's germline CDR1 is SGHRS and CDR2 YFSETQ. CDR3 length: 18 residues. The CDR3 coding sequence is TGCGCCAGCAAAAGCCCAAAGGAGGGGGGGAGCTCCTACAATGAGCAGTTCTTC. It is translated as CASKSPKEGGSSYNEQFF.

The chain couples TRBV7-9 to TRBJ1-1; TRBD1 agrees at 8 bases. The trim removed 3 bases at V and 3 bases at J, leaving 6 bases unmatched. From germline, CDR1 is SEHNR and CDR2 FQNEAQ (reference sequence). The CDR3 is 15 amino acids. The CDR3 protein is CASSFGGQEHTEAFF. The CDR3 bases are TGTGCCAGCAGCTTTGGGGGACAGGAGCACACTGAAGCTTTCTTT.

V gene TRBV9 combines with J gene TRBJ1-4, with TRBD1 matching 7 bases. Germline V CDR1 and CDR2: SGDLS, YYNGEE. The CDR3 is made up of 15 amino acids. V was clipped by 3 bases and J by 3 bases; unmatched bases: 5. The CDR3 reads CASSEQGQPNEKLFF. CDR3 bases: TGTGCCAGCAGCGAACAGGGACAGCCTAATGAAAAACTGTTTTTT.

In its sample, this clone was seen a few times. This chain joins TRBV13 and TRBJ1-6; D uncertain. CDR3 length equals 12 residues. Germline loops: CDR1 PRHDT, CDR2 FYEKMQ (reference sequence). The V and J ends lost 6 bases and 6 bases respectively, with 6 bases between them. The CDR3 region is CASRTGNSPLHF. CDR3 DNA sequence: TGTGCCAGCAGGACGGGTAATTCACCCCTCCACTTT.

The gene calls are TRBV9 and TRBJ2-3, with 11 positions matching TRBD2. V lost 3 bases to trimming and J lost 4 bases; unmatched junction nucleotides: 1. Germline CDR1 SGDLS, CDR2 YYNGEE. The CDR3 has 14 amino acids. In nucleotides, the CDR3 is TGTGCCAGCAGCGGTAGCGGGGGGGCAGATACGCAGTATTTT. Protein sequence: CASSGSGGADTQYF.

The sample holds a few counts of this clone. DNA for the CDR3: TGTGCCATCAGTGGGGTAGACGGTACCTACGAGCAGTACTTC. Protein sequence: CAISGVDGTYEQYF. V and J are TRBV10-3 and TRBJ2-7; unclear D gene. From germline, CDR1 is ENHRY and CDR2 SYGVKD. The CDR3 length is 14 residues. The germline V and J ends were trimmed by 4 bases and 2 bases, with 12 bases remaining between them.

The V and J genes are TRBV4-1 and TRBJ2-7; TRBD1 might be the D (5 bases). Trimming took off 2 bases at V and 6 bases at J, with 11 bases between the two ends. Germline CDR1 reads MGHRA; CDR2 reads YSYEKL. The CDR3 covers 13 residues. The CDR3 DNA follows: TGCGCCAGCAGCCAACCCGACAGTACCGAGCAGTACTTC. Translation: CASSQPDSTEQYF.

The rearrangement joins TRBV27 to TRBJ1-5, with D possibly matching TRBD1 (5 bases). V lost 5 bases, J lost 4 bases, and 12 bases lay in between. The CDR3 covers 14 residues. Germline lookup yields CDR1 MNHEY and CDR2 SMNVEV (reference sequence). The CDR3 region has the DNA TGTGCCAGCAGTAACCGACAGCCTAATCAGCCCCAGCATTTT. Protein product: CASSNRQPNQPQHF.

This clone has a single count. The genes are TRBV7-8 and TRBJ2-5; D not resolved. Germline-derived CDR1 and CDR2 are SGHVS and FQNEAQ. This CDR3 contains 14 residues. Trimming left V 0 bases short and J 5 bases short, with 10 bases between. In DNA form, the CDR3 reads TGTGCCAGCAGCTTAGCGCGTCCCACTGAGACCCAGTACTTC. It codes for CASSLARPTETQYF.

V usage is TRBV30 and J usage is TRBJ2-3; unclear D gene. This CDR3 is built from 15 residues. From germline, CDR1 is GTSNPN and CDR2 SVGIG (reference sequence). V dropped 2 bases and J dropped 2 bases, with 14 bases sitting between them. CDR3 sequence (DNA): TGTGCCTGGAGTTACGGGCAGGCGCTCACAGATACGCAGTATTTT. It encodes CAWSYGQALTDTQYF.

The chain joins TRBV9 to TRBJ2-7; D is possibly TRBD1 or TRBD2 (5 bases each). Germline V gives CDR1 SGDLS, CDR2 YYNGEE. V was cut by 2 bases and J by 2 bases, with 11 bases left in between. The CDR3 has 14 residues. The CDR3 loop reads CASSVGTQTYEQYF. The CDR3, as DNA: TGTGCCAGCAGCGTTGGGACCCAGACCTACGAGCAGTACTTC. The full variable domain, its missing parts supplied by reference TRBV9 and TRBJ2-7, is DSGVTQTPKHLITATGQRVTLRCSPRSGDLSVYWYQQSLDQGLQFLIQYYNGEERAKGNILERFSAQQFPDLHSELNLSSLELGDSALYFCASSVGTQTYEQYFGPGTRLTVT.

This clone occurred a few times. The chain recombines TRBV7-2 with TRBJ2-7; weak D call: TRBD1 (6 bases). CDR3 length: 15 residues. The germline CDR1 and CDR2 sequences are SGHTA and FQGNSA. V was trimmed by 4 bases and J by 5 bases, leaving 18 bases between them. For the CDR3, the DNA is TGTGCCAGCAGCTCCGAGGACAGCCCGTGGCACGAGCAGTACTTC. It specifies CASSSEDSPWHEQYF.